These 14 T cell receptor beta chains were sequenced from one sample in a study of CD8+ T cells in alopecia areata. Extracted RNA was reverse transcribed, and the resulting cDNA served as sequencing template. The table came from immunoSEQ multiplex PCR; TCRdb's copy has only in-frame clones and leaves some out. The table has some 200,000 clones, around 50% seen once. Input material: CD8+ T cells sorted from blood. The receptors shown here come from a human donor in good health.

The chain is built from TRBV9 and TRBJ2-1; 7 positions match TRBD1. Germline V gene data show CDR1 as SGDLS and CDR2 as YYNGEE. V was clipped by 3 bases and J by 9 bases; unmatched bases: 3. This CDR3 is built from 12 residues. The CDR3 nucleotides read TGTGCCAGCAGCGCGAGGGGGCCTGAGCAGTTCTTC. Protein product: CASSARGPEQFF. Together with reference TRBV9 and TRBJ2-1, the CDR3 gives the full variable domain: DSGVTQTPKHLITATGQRVTLRCSPRSGDLSVYWYQQSLDQGLQFLIQYYNGEERAKGNILERFSAQQFPDLHSELNLSSLELGDSALYFCASSARGPEQFFGPGTRLTVL.

The chain carries TRBV29-1 and TRBJ1-2; D is unclear. V lost 6 bases, J lost 4 bases, and 12 bases lay in between. Germline V gives CDR1 SQVTM, CDR2 ANQGSEA. The CDR3 sequence is 12 residues long. In DNA form, the CDR3 reads TGCAGCGTGGTAACCGAAGGCTATGGCTACACCTTC. It is translated as CSVVTEGYGYTF.

The CDR3 nucleotides are TGTGCCAGTAAGTGGTCCGCACTTGAGGCCTACGAGCAGTACTTC. This translates into CASKWSALEAYEQYF. The chain has TRBV19 and TRBJ2-7; no clear D. Trimming left V 7 bases short and J 2 bases short, with 18 bases between. The CDR3 covers 15 residues. Germline lookup yields CDR1 LNHDA and CDR2 SQIVND (reference sequence). Using reference TRBV19 and TRBJ2-7 for the parts outside the CDR3, the full variable domain is DGGITQSPKYLFRKEGQNVTLSCEQNLNHDAMYWYRQDPGQGLRLIYYSQIVNDFQKGDIAEGYSVSREKKESFPLTVTSAQKNPTAFYLCASKWSALEAYEQYFGPGTRLTVT.

The rearrangement joins TRBV7-2 to TRBJ2-5; TRBD2 agrees at 15 bases. CDR1 SGHTA and CDR2 FQGNSA come from the germline V gene. There are 18 residues in the CDR3. The V gene end was trimmed by 5 bases and the J gene end by 2 bases; junction bases not matched to a gene: 9. The CDR3: CASSPRTSGGAGQETQYF. In DNA form, the CDR3 reads TGTGCCAGCAGCCCCCGGACTAGCGGGGGGGCTGGGCAAGAGACCCAGTACTTC.

V and J are TRBV2 and TRBJ1-2, with 7 bases fitting TRBD1. The CDR3 sequence is 17 residues long. Germline V gene lookup returns CDR1 SNHLY and CDR2 FYNNEI. V lost 7 bases, J lost 4 bases, and 18 bases stayed unmatched. CDR3 nucleotides: TGTGCCAGCATCAGTCCCTACAGGGGCGTGGAGGTCTATGGCTACACCTTC. It translates to CASISPYRGVEVYGYTF.

The chain joins TRBV30 to TRBJ2-1; D is ambiguous. This CDR3 spans 11 amino acids. CDR1 and CDR2 (germline): GTSNPN, SVGIG (reference sequence). Trimming cost V 3 bases and J 2 bases, with 2 bases left between them. The CDR3 DNA reads TGTGCCTGGAGCCCCTACAATGAGCAGTTCTTC. This gives the protein CAWSPYNEQFF.

This clone was detected many times. A far larger clone lies a single base away; this is likely a read error. At the DNA level, this CDR3 is encoded by other sequences in the same sample as well. The chain has TRBV4-1 and TRBJ2-1; D is ambiguous. Trimming cost V 0 bases and J 5 bases, with 5 bases left between them. Germline CDR1 is MGHRA and CDR2 is YSYEKL. The CDR3 has 13 residues. The CDR3 spells CASSQELHNEQFF. In DNA, the CDR3 is TGCGCCAGCAGCCAAGAACTGCACAATGAGCAGTTCTTC.

The table lists this clone with many counts. This rearrangement joins TRBV5-4 to TRBJ2-1; D gene ambiguous. The V gene lost 4 bases and the J gene lost 5 bases, with 10 bases spanning the gap. The CDR3 loop spans 13 amino acids. Per the germline V gene, CDR1 is SGHNT and CDR2 is YYREEE (reference sequence). This CDR3 reads CASSPWANNEQFF. In DNA, the CDR3 is TGTGCCAGCAGCCCCTGGGCCAACAATGAGCAGTTCTTC.

The V gene is TRBV30, the J gene TRBJ1-1; a weak D match, TRBD1 (6 bases). Looked up from germline, CDR1 is GTSNPN and CDR2 is SVGIG (reference sequence). The germline V and J ends were trimmed by 0 bases and 0 bases, with 14 bases remaining between them. The CDR3 contains 16 residues. CDR3 in amino acids: CAWSVWAGALNTEAFF. The CDR3 DNA is TGTGCCTGGAGTGTATGGGCAGGGGCCTTGAACACTGAAGCTTTCTTT.

This clone was detected a few times. The V gene is TRBV27, the J gene TRBJ2-1; TRBD1 or TRBD2 may be the D gene (5 bases each). Germline V CDR1 and CDR2: MNHEY, SMNVEV (reference sequence). Trimming left V 11 bases short and J 3 bases short, with 14 bases between. The CDR3 sequence is 13 residues long. For the CDR3, the DNA is TGTGCCGTCGGCAGCGGACACTACAATGAGCAGTTCTTC. It encodes CAVGSGHYNEQFF.

V is TRBV4-1 and J is TRBJ1-1; D is perhaps TRBD1 (6 bases). The ends were cut back, 0 bases at V and 4 bases at J, with 12 bases in the middle. The germline V gene encodes CDR1 MGHRA and CDR2 YSYEKL. The CDR3 length is 15 residues. In DNA form, the CDR3 reads TGCGCCAGCAGCCAAGAAGGGGGTGGGAGCACTGAAGCTTTCTTT. Its protein product is CASSQEGGGSTEAFF.

The chain joins TRBV27 to TRBJ2-7; TRBD1 or TRBD2 may be the D gene (5 bases each). Germline V gene data show CDR1 as MNHEY and CDR2 as SMNVEV (reference sequence). The CDR3 sequence is 16 residues long. Deletions cut 5 bases from V and 0 bases from J, with 17 bases between. CDR3 sequence (DNA): TGTGCCAGCAGTCCCCGGGGACCGCACCTCTCCTACGAGCAGTACTTC. Residues: CASSPRGPHLSYEQYF.

The rearrangement joins TRBV5-6 to TRBJ2-7, with D unresolved. The V and J ends lost 0 bases and 8 bases respectively, with 27 bases between them. The germline V gene encodes CDR1 SGHDT and CDR2 YYEEEE. The CDR3 is 18 residues long. In DNA form, the CDR3 reads TGTGCCAGCAGCTTGGCCTTACCCACAGACCCTCAAACCTCTCAGCAGTACTTC. This gives the protein CASSLALPTDPQTSQQYF. The full variable domain, completed using reference TRBV5-6 and TRBJ2-7, is DAGVTQSPTHLIKTRGQQVTLRCSPKSGHDTVSWYQQALGQGPQFIFQYYEEEERQRGNFPDRFSGHQFPNYSSELNVNALLLGDSALYLCASSLALPTDPQTSQQYFGPGTRLTVT.

The chain recombines TRBV4-1 with TRBJ2-7; tentatively, D is TRBD1 (6 bases). This CDR3 comprises 14 residues. The germline gives CDR1 MGHRA, CDR2 YSYEKL. Trimming removed 1 base from V and 12 bases from J, with 19 bases in between. In nucleotides, the CDR3 is TGCGCCAGCAGCCAAGGGGGCCACCGGGACAACAGGTACTTC. Protein sequence: CASSQGGHRDNRYF.